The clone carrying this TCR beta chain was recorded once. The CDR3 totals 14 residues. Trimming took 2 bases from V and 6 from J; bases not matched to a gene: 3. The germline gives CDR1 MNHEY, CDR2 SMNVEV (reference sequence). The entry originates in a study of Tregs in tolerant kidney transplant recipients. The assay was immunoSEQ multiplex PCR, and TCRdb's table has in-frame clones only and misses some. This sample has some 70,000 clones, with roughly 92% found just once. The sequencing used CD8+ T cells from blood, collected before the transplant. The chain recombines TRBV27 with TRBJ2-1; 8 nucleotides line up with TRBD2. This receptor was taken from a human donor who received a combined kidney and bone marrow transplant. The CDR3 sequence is CASSLTGGVNEQFF. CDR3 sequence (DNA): TGTGCCAGCAGTTTAACGGGAGGGGTCAATGAGCAGTTCTTC.